This is a list of T cell receptor beta chains from one sample in a study of T cell repertoires in cytomegalovirus infection. No antigen has been assigned to these receptors. TCRdb processed the reads anew with MiXCR; each CDR3 protein has one entry. The sample has 35,000 to 55,000 distinct CDR3 sequences, 20% seen once; the top ten hold 18%. The source material was PBMCs, sequenced either directly or after in vitro stimulation (not recorded which). The receptors stem from a human donor in good health (CMV status not recorded). Some clones in this sample may be carry-over from other donors' samples. CDR3s include the opening cysteine and the closing phenylalanine or tryptophan. The D gene is left open where the match is weak. Clone size, where shown, is once, few, many, or a class for clones that have expanded.

size	D	V	J	CDR3	DNA
many	.	TRBV28	TRBJ1-1	CASSLTNTEAFF	TGTGCCAGCAGTTTAACTAACACTGAAGCTTTCTTT
many	.	TRBV19	TRBJ2-3	CASSRPSSDTQYF	TGTGCCAGTAGTCGCCCATCTTCGGATACGCAGTATTTT
few	TRBD2	TRBV6-5	TRBJ2-3	CASSYSFSGGEIDTQYF	TGTGCCAGCAGTTACTCGTTTAGCGGGGGGGAAATAGATACGCAGTATTTT
.	.	TRBV20-1	TRBJ2-1	CSARERLGENEQFF	TGCAGTGCTAGAGAGCGGTTAGGGGAGAATGAGCAGTTCTTC
.	.	TRBV9	TRBJ1-4	CASSVGHNPTNEKLFF	TGTGCCAGCAGCGTAGGACACAACCCAACTAATGAAAAACTGTTTTTT
many	.	TRBV7-9	TRBJ2-3	CASSPSPGGTDTQYF	TGTGCCAGCAGCCCCTCCCCGGGGGGCACAGATACGCAGTATTTT
.	TRBD2	TRBV5-4	TRBJ2-1	CASRGTGTSTGDEQFF	TGTGCCAGCAGGGGTACCGGGACTAGCACCGGCGATGAGCAGTTCTTC
.	.	TRBV10-3	TRBJ2-1	CAISEWGNEQFF	TGTGCCATCAGTGAGTGGGGTAATGAGCAGTTCTTC
many	TRBD1	TRBV28	TRBJ1-5	CASRRDRNQPQHF	TGTGCCAGCAGACGGGACAGAAATCAGCCCCAGCATTTT
.	.	TRBV7-8	TRBJ2-6	CASSLGGGSGANVLTF	TGTGCCAGCAGCTTAGGTGGGGGCTCTGGGGCCAACGTCCTGACTTTC
.	.	TRBV11-2	TRBJ2-1	CASSPSVRYGAYNEQFF	TGTGCCAGCAGCCCTAGTGTTCGTTACGGGGCCTACAATGAGCAGTTCTTC
few	TRBD2	TRBV5-5	TRBJ2-7	CASSLAAAGFYEQYF	TGTGCCAGCAGCTTGGCCGCAGCGGGATTTTACGAGCAGTACTTC
.	.	TRBV5-6	TRBJ2-1	CASSATGTWASYNEQFF	TGTGCCAGCAGCGCAACCGGGACTTGGGCCTCCTACAATGAGCAGTTCTTC
.	.	TRBV12-3/TRBV12-4	TRBJ1-5	CASSFLLIGQFNQPQHF	TGTGCCAGCAGTTTCCTCCTAATTGGACAGTTCAATCAGCCCCAGCATTTT
few	TRBD2	TRBV15	TRBJ2-7	CATSPLGTSGREQYF	TGTGCCACCAGCCCTCTTGGGACTAGCGGGAGGGAGCAGTACTTC
many	TRBD1	TRBV7-2	TRBJ1-4	CASSPGQAHEKLFF	TGTGCCAGCAGCCCCGGACAGGCTCATGAAAAACTGTTTTTT
.	.	TRBV11-2	TRBJ1-5	CASSRQSFQPQHF	TGTGCCAGCAGCCGTCAGAGTTTTCAGCCCCAGCATTTT
medium-sized	.	TRBV7-9	TRBJ2-2	CASSLVQGVLGELFF	TGTGCCAGCAGCTTGGTTCAAGGCGTCTTGGGGGAGCTGTTTTTT
.	.	TRBV7-9	TRBJ1-4	CASSLTGLSGNGKLFF	TGTGCCAGCAGCCTTACAGGGTTGTCGGGGAACGGAAAACTGTTTTTT
.	.	TRBV15	TRBJ2-2	CATSRGGRLITGELFF	TGTGCCACCAGCAGAGGGGGGAGGCTAATAACCGGGGAGCTGTTTTTT
medium-sized	.	TRBV6-5	TRBJ1-6	CASSYTPGVESPLHF	TGTGCCAGCAGTTACACCCCCGGGGTGGAATCACCCCTCCACTTT
.	TRBD1	TRBV12-3/TRBV12-4	TRBJ1-1	CASSFRLTGGVTNTEAFF	TGTGCCAGCAGTTTTCGGTTGACAGGGGGAGTGACGAACACTGAAGCTTTCTTT